These 5 T cell receptor beta chains were sequenced from one sample in a study of T cell responses to AZD1222 COVID-19 vaccine. Clones were sequenced by immunoSEQ multiplex PCR, and TCRdb holds only the in-frame ones, with some missing. The table has 75,000 to 100,000 clones, 89% seen once. The source was peripheral blood, collected on day 0 of AZD1222 vaccination. The origin of the receptors is an adult in good health.

This clone came up a few times. This sequence joins TRBV5-6 and TRBJ2-3; 7 positions agree with TRBD2. The CDR3 has 14 residues. Germline V gene sequence: CDR1 SGHDT, CDR2 YYEEEE. V was pared by 3 bases and J by 3 bases, with 4 bases of the junction left unmatched. CDR3 loop: CASSWEGKTDTQYF. The CDR3, as DNA: TGTGCCAGCAGCTGGGAGGGAAAGACAGATACGCAGTATTTT.

The chain combines TRBV14 with TRBJ1-6; unclear D gene. Germline-derived CDR1 and CDR2 are SGHDN and FVKESK. V was cut by 3 bases and J by 7 bases, with 19 bases left in between. This CDR3 is built from 17 residues. As DNA, the CDR3 is TGTGCCAGCAGCCACTATCCCCCGGGGAAGTTAAATTCACCCCTCCACTTT. Its protein product is CASSHYPPGKLNSPLHF.

This clone was seen once. V and J are TRBV5-1 and TRBJ1-1; D gene unclear. This CDR3 contains 15 residues. V shed 0 bases and J shed 4 bases, with 13 bases lying between them. The germline V gene encodes CDR1 SGHRS and CDR2 YFSETQ. In DNA form, the CDR3 reads TGCGCCAGCAGCTTGGCGGGCGTGGAGGCCACTGAAGCTTTCTTT. Its translation: CASSLAGVEATEAFF.

V gene TRBV7-9 combines with J gene TRBJ1-4, with TRBD1 matching 7 bases. The CDR3 sequence is 14 residues long. V lost 0 bases, J lost 8 bases, and 3 bases stayed unmatched. Germline lookup yields CDR1 SEHNR and CDR2 FQNEAQ (reference sequence). The CDR3: CASSLATGWEKLFF. CDR3 DNA: TGTGCCAGCAGCTTAGCGACAGGGTGGGAAAAACTGTTTTTT.

V gene TRBV7-3 combines with J gene TRBJ2-7; D possibly matches TRBD1 or TRBD2 (5 bases each). V lost 2 bases and J 5 bases, leaving 13 bases between the germline ends. Germline CDR1 reads SGHTA; CDR2 reads FQGTGA. This CDR3 is built from 14 residues. In nucleotides, the CDR3 is TGTGCCAGCAGCTTATCCCCAGGGAGCGACGAGCAGTACTTC. Amino acid sequence: CASSLSPGSDEQYF. The full variable domain, completed using reference TRBV7-3 and TRBJ2-7, is GAGVSQTPSNKVTEKGKYVELRCDPISGHTALYWYRQSLGQGPEFLIYFQGTGAADDSGLPNDRFFAVRPEGSVSTLKIQRTERGDSAVYLCASSLSPGSDEQYFGPGTRLTVT.